This passage covers 7 T cell receptor beta chains from one sample sequenced in a study of blood T cell repertoires in COVID-19. The protocol was immunoSEQ multiplex PCR, while the TCRdb copy is restricted to in-frame clones and leaves out a portion. The table lists around 200,000 clones, around 87% of them singletons. Material for sequencing was peripheral blood. The receptor set was obtained from a man aged 35-49 years with active or convalescent COVID-19.

This rearrangement joins TRBV18 to TRBJ2-3, with 8 positions matching TRBD2. Germline CDR1 is KGHSH and CDR2 is LQKENI. CDR3 length equals 18 residues. Trimming at V came to 2 bases and at J to 1 base, leaving 11 bases not matched to a gene. The CDR3 sequence: CASSPGLAFSAGTDTQYF. The CDR3 nucleotides read TGTGCCAGCTCACCAGGACTAGCTTTTTCGGCAGGCACAGATACGCAGTATTTT.

The genes are TRBV7-9 and TRBJ1-2; D not resolved. Trimming left V 5 bases short and J 9 bases short, with 19 bases between. The germline gives CDR1 SEHNR, CDR2 FQNEAQ (reference sequence). The CDR3 extends over 14 amino acids. The CDR3 DNA follows: TGTGCCAGCAGCCTACCGGAGGGCTTGAGAAGCTACACCTTC. Protein sequence: CASSLPEGLRSYTF.

J is TRBJ2-5 and V is TRBV7-9, with TRBD2 identical over 7 bases. The CDR3 runs to 15 residues. Germline CDR1 SEHNR, CDR2 FQNEAQ (reference sequence). V shed 5 bases, J shed 2 bases, and the junction held 8 bases outside the gene matches. DNA for the CDR3: TGTGCCAGCAGCCTTCGTGGCGGGGGACAAGAGACCCAGTACTTC. Translated: CASSLRGGGQETQYF.

The CDR3 loop reads CASSLTPPPLGTGELFF. Here the CDR3 DNA reads TGTGCCAGCAGCCTTACTCCCCCGCCCCTAGGCACCGGGGAGCTGTTTTTT. This chain connects TRBV7-8 to TRBJ2-2; no definite D call. Trimming pared 5 bases from V and 4 bases from J, leaving 20 bases between. In germline, CDR1 is SGHVS, CDR2 FQNEAQ. The CDR3 is 17 amino acids.

The rearrangement joins TRBV4-3 to TRBJ2-1, with D perhaps TRBD2 (5 bases). V dropped 0 bases and J dropped 1 base, with 7 bases sitting between them. Germline assignment: CDR1 LGHNA and CDR2 YSLEER. The CDR3 is made up of 15 amino acids. CDR3 sequence: CASSQDAGSYNEQFF. CDR3 bases: TGCGCCAGCAGCCAAGATGCGGGTTCCTACAATGAGCAGTTCTTC.

The V gene is TRBV6-5, the J gene TRBJ1-2, with a tentative D call TRBD1 (5 bases). The V end lost 4 bases, the J end lost 8 bases, and 14 bases lay between the germline ends. The germline V gene encodes CDR1 MNHEY and CDR2 SVGAGI. The CDR3 runs 13 residues. The CDR3 sequence is CASSFGGTDGYTF. The CDR3 DNA reads as TGTGCCAGCAGTTTCGGGGGGACGGACGGCTACACCTTC.

This clone was seen only once. Written as DNA, the CDR3 is TGTGCCACCAGTGATTTCGGGACAGGGGTTATGAACACCATATATTTT. Translation: CATSDFGTGVMNTIYF. The chain combines TRBV24-1 with TRBJ1-3; TRBD1 matches 10 bases. V shed 1 base and J 7 bases; nucleotides not matched to a gene: 6. The CDR3 covers 16 residues. CDR1 and CDR2 (germline): KGHDR, SFDVKD.